The clone carrying this T cell receptor beta chain appeared a few times. PBMCs numbering at least 7 million were isolated per sample. This sample stems from a study of blood T cells in healthy people across ages. On the study more broadly: Capture via template switching afforded approximately one barcoded beta molecule per two T cells.

A second roughly 7 to 11 cycle PCR used barcoded and J-beta primers. Each cDNA molecule was tagged by a template-switch adaptor that had 12 random nucleotides. From each sample, at least 2.5 million paired-end reads containing CDR3 were obtained. TCRdb reprocessed the 5' RACE reads with MiXCR, giving one entry per CDR3 protein. Among about 970,000 distinct CDR3 sequences listed, roughly 47% were seen once. CDR1 SNHLY and CDR2 FYNNEI come from the germline V gene. The CDR3 runs to 15 residues. Trimming took off 6 bases at V and 3 bases at J, with 18 bases between the two ends. This chain links TRBV2 with TRBJ2-7, with a weak D call TRBD1 (5 bases). This TCR was sampled from a woman in her sixties in good health. Sequencing was done on a sample of blood. The CDR3 spells CASRPPRARNYEQYF. In nucleotides, the CDR3 is TGTGCCAGCAGACCCCCCAGGGCGAGAAACTACGAGCAGTACTTC.